Each of the 24 T cell receptor beta chains below was sequenced from the same sample in a study of blood T cell repertoires in COVID-19. The protocol was immunoSEQ multiplex PCR, while the TCRdb copy is restricted to in-frame clones and leaves out a portion. Among some 150,000 clones listed, roughly 87% were seen once. Sequences were obtained from peripheral blood. The source is a woman aged 60-70 years who had recovered from COVID-19.

The chain combines TRBV6-5 with TRBJ2-7, with D unresolved. The germline V and J ends were trimmed by 1 base and 5 bases, with 15 bases remaining between them. The CDR3 loop spans 15 amino acids. Per the germline V gene, CDR1 is MNHEY and CDR2 is SVGAGI. Here the CDR3 reads CASSYLDSRGHEQYF. The CDR3 coding sequence is TGTGCCAGCAGTTACTTAGACTCACGAGGCCACGAGCAGTACTTC.

The V call is TRBV6-5, the J call TRBJ2-5; a possible D gene is TRBD2 (7 bases). Germline-derived CDR1 and CDR2 are MNHEY and SVGAGI. This CDR3 comprises 15 residues. Between the trimmed V and J ends, which lost 7 bases and 5 bases, there was a span of 20 bases. Here the CDR3 reads CASIRGGTLGETQYF. In nucleotides, the CDR3 is TGTGCCAGCATAAGGGGGGGGACCCTAGGGGAGACCCAGTACTTC.

This clone was recorded once. CDR3 sequence (DNA): TGTGCCAGCAGCGCCACACAGGGGCTTGGGTATGGCTACACCTTC. Its translation is CASSATQGLGYGYTF. V and J are TRBV9 and TRBJ1-2, with 7 bases identical to TRBD1. The germline V gene has CDR1 SGDLS and CDR2 YYNGEE. With V trimmed by 3 bases and J by 5 bases, 10 bases remained unmatched. This CDR3 has 15 amino acids.

This clone has only one observation. The genes are TRBV19 and TRBJ1-2, with TRBD1 identical over 7 bases. The CDR3 loop spans 16 amino acids. V shed 2 bases and J 0 bases; nucleotides not matched to a gene: 6. Germline V CDR1 and CDR2: LNHDA, SQIVND (reference sequence). CDR3 nucleotides: TGTGCCAGTAGTATATCTGCAGGGGGGCCTAACTATGGCTACACCTTC. Translated, it gives CASSISAGGPNYGYTF.

V gene TRBV7-9 combines with J gene TRBJ2-7, with D tentatively TRBD1 (6 bases). This CDR3 is built from 16 residues. V dropped 4 bases and J dropped 3 bases, with 19 bases sitting between them. Germline CDR1 reads SEHNR; CDR2 reads FQNEAQ (reference sequence). The CDR3, as DNA: TGTGCCAGCAGCTCACGAGAGGGGGAGACCCTCTACGAGCAGTACTTC. Encoded protein: CASSSREGETLYEQYF.

In this sample, this clone turned up once. V usage is TRBV6-5 and J usage is TRBJ2-7; the match to TRBD1 covers 8 bases. Germline-derived CDR1 and CDR2 are MNHEY and SVGAGI. The CDR3 loop spans 15 amino acids. V lost 0 bases and J lost 3; bases outside the gene matches: 4. The CDR3 is CASSYSRGRDYEQYF. CDR3 bases: TGTGCCAGCAGTTACTCCAGGGGGCGCGACTACGAGCAGTACTTC.

This clone is a singleton in its sample. The rearrangement uses TRBV19 and TRBJ1-2, with no clear D. The CDR3 is 14 residues long. Germline V gives CDR1 LNHDA, CDR2 SQIVND (reference sequence). Trimming took 6 bases from V and 7 from J, leaving 18 bases between them. Written as DNA, the CDR3 is TGTGCCAGTAGACTAGGAGGGTACGGTGGTGGCTACACCTTC. It translates to CASRLGGYGGGYTF. The whole variable domain, filled in from reference TRBV19 and TRBJ1-2, reads DGGITQSPKYLFRKEGQNVTLSCEQNLNHDAMYWYRQDPGQGLRLIYYSQIVNDFQKGDIAEGYSVSREKKESFPLTVTSAQKNPTAFYLCASRLGGYGGGYTFGSGTRLTVV.

The rearrangement uses TRBV5-1 and TRBJ2-2; D is possibly TRBD1 (6 bases). The length of the CDR3 is 11 residues. The V and J ends lost 4 bases and 11 bases respectively, with 9 bases between them. From germline, CDR1 is SGHRS and CDR2 YFSETQ. The CDR3 is CASSLDSELFF. Written as DNA, the CDR3 is TGCGCCAGCAGCCTGGACAGTGAGCTGTTTTTT.

V gene TRBV9 combines with J gene TRBJ1-2, with 9 bases identical to TRBD1. Germline CDR1 SGDLS, CDR2 YYNGEE. This CDR3 comprises 16 residues. With V trimmed by 0 bases and J by 4 bases, 7 bases remained unmatched. The DNA for the CDR3 is TGTGCCAGCAGCGTAGGAGGAGGGGACAGGGCCTATGGCTACACCTTC. Its translation is CASSVGGGDRAYGYTF.

This clone is categorized as medium-sized. V usage is TRBV6-1 and J usage is TRBJ1-1, with D possibly being TRBD1 (6 bases). Trimming took off 3 bases at V and 5 bases at J, with 19 bases between the two ends. CDR1 and CDR2 (germline): MNHNS, SASEGT. The CDR3 length is 16 residues. CDR3 nucleotide sequence: TGTGCCAGCAGTGATTCTCCCTGGGGGCTAAGGACTGAAGCTTTCTTT. Amino acid sequence: CASSDSPWGLRTEAFF.

The V call is TRBV5-1, the J call TRBJ1-4; D gene unclear. The V end lost 0 bases, the J end lost 3 bases, and 9 bases lay between the germline ends. The CDR3 is 15 amino acids. Germline lookup yields CDR1 SGHRS and CDR2 YFSETQ. CDR3: CASSLVGGANEKLFF. The CDR3 DNA is TGCGCCAGCAGCTTGGTTGGCGGGGCTAATGAAAAACTGTTTTTT. Full variable domain (missing parts from reference TRBV5-1 and TRBJ1-4): KAGVTQTPRYLIKTRGQQVTLSCSPISGHRSVSWYQQTPGQGLQFLFEYFSETQRNKGNFPGRFSGRQFSNSRSEMNVSTLELGDSALYLCASSLVGGANEKLFFGSGTQLSVL.

The chain employs TRBV6-2 or TRBV6-3 and TRBJ1-2, with D unresolved. V lost 0 bases and J lost 7, with 9 bases in between. Germline CDR1 is MNHEY and CDR2 is SVGEGT. CDR3 size: 13 residues. The CDR3 protein is CASSYSQSIGYTF. The CDR3 DNA follows: TGTGCCAGCAGTTACTCGCAAAGCATTGGCTACACCTTC.

This clone appeared once. The CDR3 sequence: CASSPDRVSGKTQYF. As DNA, the CDR3 is TGTGCCAGCAGCCCCGATAGGGTGTCGGGAAAGACCCAGTACTTC. V gene TRBV9 combines with J gene TRBJ2-5, with D perhaps TRBD2 (5 bases). This CDR3 spans 15 amino acids. Germline CDR1 and CDR2: SGDLS and YYNGEE. V was clipped by 4 bases and J by 6 bases, with 19 bases between them.

V gene TRBV7-8 combines with J gene TRBJ2-7, with unresolved D. V dropped 7 bases and J dropped 7 bases, with 23 bases sitting between them. The CDR3 runs 15 residues. CDR1 and CDR2 (germline): SGHVS, FQNEAQ. The CDR3 nucleotides are TGTGCCAGCACCGTTTCGGGTTACCGCCAAACAGAGCAGTACTTC. Translated: CASTVSGYRQTEQYF.

The chain joins TRBV2 to TRBJ2-1, with TRBD1 matching over 10 bases. The CDR3 loop spans 15 amino acids. V dropped 6 bases and J dropped 10; count of bases not matched to a gene: 12. CDR1 is SNHLY and CDR2 is FYNNEI in the germline V gene. As DNA, the CDR3 is TGTGCCAGCAGGGAACCGGGACAGGGGTCCAGGGAGCAGTTCTTC. This encodes CASREPGQGSREQFF.

In this sample, this clone turned up once. The chain joins TRBV4-2 to TRBJ1-6; weak D call: TRBD1 (5 bases). Deletions cut 0 bases from V and 6 bases from J, with 12 bases between. Germline CDR1 reads LGHNA; CDR2 reads YNFKEQ. CDR3 length equals 16 residues. The CDR3 protein is CASSQDLQGSNSPLHF. The CDR3 coding sequence is TGTGCCAGCAGCCAAGATTTGCAGGGATCTAATTCACCCCTCCACTTT.

This chain links TRBV5-4 with TRBJ1-3; 9 bases line up with TRBD1. With V trimmed by 0 bases and J by 0 bases, 13 bases remained unmatched. This CDR3 is 20 amino acids long. Germline CDR1 and CDR2: SGHNT and YYREEE (reference sequence). CDR3 loop: CASSLGPAGQGLLSGNTIYF. In DNA, the CDR3 is TGTGCCAGCAGCTTGGGCCCAGCGGGACAGGGCCTTCTCTCTGGAAACACCATATATTTT.

V is TRBV6-5 and J is TRBJ1-2; a possible D gene is TRBD1 (6 bases). Germline loops: CDR1 MNHEY, CDR2 SVGAGI. Trimming left V 5 bases short and J 5 bases short, with 18 bases between. The CDR3 runs 15 residues. CDR3 in DNA: TGTGCCAGCAGTCCCCCACCAGTGGACAGATATGGCTACACCTTC. Its translation is CASSPPPVDRYGYTF.

The chain is built from TRBV7-8 and TRBJ1-4, with unresolved D. Germline values: CDR1 SGHVS, CDR2 FQNEAQ. CDR3 length: 15 residues. Trimming pared 5 bases from V and 7 bases from J, leaving 17 bases between. The CDR3 nucleotides are TGTGCCAGCAGCCCGTGGACGCATGGAGGTGAAAAACTGTTTTTT. Protein: CASSPWTHGGEKLFF. Full variable domain (remainder filled in from reference TRBV7-8 and TRBJ1-4): GAGVSQSPRYKVAKRGQDVALRCDPISGHVSLFWYQQALGQGPEFLTYFQNEAQLDKSGLPSDRFFAERPEGSVSTLKIQRTQQEDSAVYLCASSPWTHGGEKLFFGSGTQLSVL.

A remark on this clone: The same CDR3 is also encoded by other DNA sequences in this sample. This rearrangement joins TRBV3-1 (or the pseudogene TRBV3-2) to TRBJ2-5; D might be TRBD2 (6 bases). The germline gives CDR1 LGHDT, CDR2 YNNKEL (reference sequence). Trimming left V 1 base short and J 3 bases short, with 15 bases between. The CDR3 contains 16 residues. CDR3 protein: CASSQGSGTGEETQYF. The CDR3 nucleotides are TGTGCCAGCAGCCAAGGGAGTGGGACGGGAGAAGAGACCCAGTACTTC.

V usage is TRBV4-2 and J usage is TRBJ2-3; TRBD2 aligns across 8 bases. Germline V gene lookup returns CDR1 LGHNA and CDR2 YNFKEQ. J lost 4 bases, V lost 0 bases, and 6 bases had no gene match. The length of the CDR3 is 16 residues. The CDR3 coding sequence is TGTGCCAGCAGCCAAGATCGGGATAGCGGGGCAGATACGCAGTATTTT. Amino acid sequence: CASSQDRDSGADTQYF.

In this sample, this clone turned up once. The V call is TRBV7-9, the J call TRBJ2-1, with 10 bases that match TRBD1. Germline V gene lookup returns CDR1 SEHNR and CDR2 FQNEAQ (reference sequence). The CDR3 totals 15 residues. With V trimmed by 5 bases and J by 4 bases, 5 bases remained unmatched. CDR3 loop: CASSPRTGGYNEQFF. The CDR3 DNA sequence: TGTGCCAGCAGCCCCAGGACAGGGGGGTACAATGAGCAGTTCTTC.

This clone was seen a few times. The rearrangement uses TRBV29-1 and TRBJ1-2, with a tentative D call TRBD1 (5 bases). This CDR3 spans 13 amino acids. CDR1 and CDR2 (germline): SQVTM, ANQGSEA. V lost 2 bases and J 4 bases, leaving 11 bases between the germline ends. CDR3 loop: CSVERDRIYGYTF. In nucleotides, the CDR3 is TGCAGCGTTGAACGAGACAGAATCTATGGCTACACCTTC. Looking up the rest from reference TRBV29-1 and TRBJ1-2 gives the full variable domain: SAVISQKPSRDICQRGTSLTIQCQVDSQVTMMFWYRQQPGQSLTLIATANQGSEATYESGFVIDKFPISRPNLTFSTLTVSNMSPEDSSIYLCSVERDRIYGYTFGSGTRLTVV.

The chain links TRBV12-5 to TRBJ1-5, with a weak D call TRBD1 (5 bases). From germline, CDR1 is LGHNT and CDR2 FRNRAP. Trimming cost V 5 bases and J 2 bases, with 13 bases left between them. This CDR3 spans 15 amino acids. The CDR3 bases are TGTGCTAGTGGTCCTACTGGCAGGGGCAATCAGCCCCAGCATTTT. Translating it yields CASGPTGRGNQPQHF.